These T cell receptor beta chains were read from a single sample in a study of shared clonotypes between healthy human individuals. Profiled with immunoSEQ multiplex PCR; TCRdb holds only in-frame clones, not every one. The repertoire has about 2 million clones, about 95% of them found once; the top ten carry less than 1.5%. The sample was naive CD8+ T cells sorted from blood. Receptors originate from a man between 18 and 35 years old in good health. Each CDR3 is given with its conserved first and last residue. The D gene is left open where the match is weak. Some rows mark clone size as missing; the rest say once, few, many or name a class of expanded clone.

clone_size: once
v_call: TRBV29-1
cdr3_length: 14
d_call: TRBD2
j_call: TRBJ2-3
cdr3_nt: TGCAGCGTTGACGTCGGGACTACCACAGATACGCAGTATTTT
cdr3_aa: CSVDVGTTTDTQYF

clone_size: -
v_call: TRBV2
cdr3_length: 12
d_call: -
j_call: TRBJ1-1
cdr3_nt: TGTGCCAGCAGGGCTGGGGGTACTGAAGCTTTCTTT
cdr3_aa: CASRAGGTEAFF

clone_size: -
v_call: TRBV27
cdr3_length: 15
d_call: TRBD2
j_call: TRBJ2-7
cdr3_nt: TGTGCCAGCAGTTTCCTAGCGGGGGGAATTTACGAGCAGTACTTC
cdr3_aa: CASSFLAGGIYEQYF

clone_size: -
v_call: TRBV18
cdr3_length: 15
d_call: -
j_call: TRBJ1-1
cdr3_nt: TGTGCCAGCTCACAACTTACAGGATTGAACACTGAAGCTTTCTTT
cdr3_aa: CASSQLTGLNTEAFF

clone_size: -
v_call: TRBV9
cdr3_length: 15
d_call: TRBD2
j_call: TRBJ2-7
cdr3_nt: TGTGCCAGCAGCGCCGGGACTAGCGGGAGCTACGAGCAGTACTTC
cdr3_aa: CASSAGTSGSYEQYF

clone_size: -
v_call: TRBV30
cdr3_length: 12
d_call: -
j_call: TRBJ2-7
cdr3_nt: TGTGCCTGGGAGCGGACAGTCTACGAGCAGTACTTC
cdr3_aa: CAWERTVYEQYF

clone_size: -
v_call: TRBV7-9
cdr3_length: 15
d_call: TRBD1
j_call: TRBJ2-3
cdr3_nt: TGTGCCAGCAGCAAACGGACAGGGAGCACAGATACGCAGTATTTT
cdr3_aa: CASSKRTGSTDTQYF

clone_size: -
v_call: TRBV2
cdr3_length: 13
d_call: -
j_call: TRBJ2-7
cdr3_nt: TGTGCCAGCAGTGAGACGGGGGACTACGAGCAGTACTTC
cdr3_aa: CASSETGDYEQYF

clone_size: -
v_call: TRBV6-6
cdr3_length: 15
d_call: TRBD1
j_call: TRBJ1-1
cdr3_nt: TGTGCCAGCAGTTCCCCGGACAGGGAACACACTGAAGCTTTCTTT
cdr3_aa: CASSSPDREHTEAFF

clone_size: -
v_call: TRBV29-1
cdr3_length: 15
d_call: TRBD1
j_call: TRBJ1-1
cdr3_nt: TGCAGCGTTGAGGGCAGGGGGCGTGATAACACTGAAGCTTTCTTT
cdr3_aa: CSVEGRGRDNTEAFF

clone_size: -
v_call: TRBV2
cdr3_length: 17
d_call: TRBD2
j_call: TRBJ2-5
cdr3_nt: TGTGCCAGCAGTGAAGCGCTGATTAGCGGGGGGGCAGAGACCCAGTACTTC
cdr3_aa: CASSEALISGGAETQYF

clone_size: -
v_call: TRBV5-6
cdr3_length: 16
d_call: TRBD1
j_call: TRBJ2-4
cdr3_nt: TGTGCCAGCAGCCGGACAGGGGAGGTTACCAAAAACATTCAGTACTTC
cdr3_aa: CASSRTGEVTKNIQYF

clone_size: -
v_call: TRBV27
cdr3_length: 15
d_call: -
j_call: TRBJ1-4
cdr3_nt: TGTGCCAGCAGTTTGAAGGGTTATCCAGATGAAAAACTGTTTTTT
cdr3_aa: CASSLKGYPDEKLFF

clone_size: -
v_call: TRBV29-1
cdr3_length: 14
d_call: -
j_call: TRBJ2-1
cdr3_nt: TGCAGCGTTGGAGGTCCGTCCTCCTACAATGAGCAGTTCTTC
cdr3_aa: CSVGGPSSYNEQFF

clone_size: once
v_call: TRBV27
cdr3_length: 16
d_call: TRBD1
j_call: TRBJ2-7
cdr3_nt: TGTGCCAGCAGTCAAGGGACAGGCCGTTCCCTCTACGAGCAGTACTTC
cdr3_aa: CASSQGTGRSLYEQYF

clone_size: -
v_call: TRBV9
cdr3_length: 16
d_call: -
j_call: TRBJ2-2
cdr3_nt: TGTGCCAGCAGCCCCTTCAGGGGAGTCGGGAACGGGGAGCTGTTTTTT
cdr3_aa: CASSPFRGVGNGELFF

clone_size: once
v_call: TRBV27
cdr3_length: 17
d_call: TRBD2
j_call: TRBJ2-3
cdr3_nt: TGTGCCAGCAGTCCTCTTCGGACTAGCGGTAGCACAGATACGCAGTATTTT
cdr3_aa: CASSPLRTSGSTDTQYF

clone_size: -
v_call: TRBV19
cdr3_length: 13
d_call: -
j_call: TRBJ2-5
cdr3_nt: TGTGCCAGCAGTACGGTGACTAGTGAGACCCAGTACTTC
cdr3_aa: CASSTVTSETQYF

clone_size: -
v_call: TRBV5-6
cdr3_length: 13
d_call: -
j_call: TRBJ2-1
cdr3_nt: TGTGCCAGCAGCTTGATGGCGGGGAATGAGCAGTTCTTC
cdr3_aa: CASSLMAGNEQFF

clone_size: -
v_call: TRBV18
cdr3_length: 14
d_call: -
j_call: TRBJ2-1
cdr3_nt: TGTGCCAGCTCACCGGACAGCTCCTACAATGAGCAGTTCTTC
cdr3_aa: CASSPDSSYNEQFF

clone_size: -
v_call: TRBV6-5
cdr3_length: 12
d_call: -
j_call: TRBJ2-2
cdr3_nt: TGTGCCAGCAGCTTGACAGCCGGGGAGCTGTTTTTT
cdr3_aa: CASSLTAGELFF

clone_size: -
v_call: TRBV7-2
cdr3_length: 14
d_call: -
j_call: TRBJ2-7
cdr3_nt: TGTGCCAGCAGCCCCCGGCGGGGTTCCTACGAGCAGTACTTC
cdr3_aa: CASSPRRGSYEQYF

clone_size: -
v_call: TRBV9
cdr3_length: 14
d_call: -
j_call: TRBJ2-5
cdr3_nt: TGTGCCAGCAGCGTAGGAGGAACAAGAGAGACCCAGTACTTC
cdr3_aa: CASSVGGTRETQYF